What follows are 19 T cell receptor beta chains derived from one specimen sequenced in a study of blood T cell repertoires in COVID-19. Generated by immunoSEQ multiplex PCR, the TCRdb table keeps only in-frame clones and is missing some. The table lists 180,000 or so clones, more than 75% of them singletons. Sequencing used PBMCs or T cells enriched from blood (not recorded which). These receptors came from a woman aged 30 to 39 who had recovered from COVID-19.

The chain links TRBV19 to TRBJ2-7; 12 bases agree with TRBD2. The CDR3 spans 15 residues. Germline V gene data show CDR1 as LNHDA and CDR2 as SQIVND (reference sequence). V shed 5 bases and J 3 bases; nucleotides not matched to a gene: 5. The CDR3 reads CASSDRTSGNYEQYF. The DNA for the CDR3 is TGTGCCAGTAGTGATCGGACTAGCGGGAACTACGAGCAGTACTTC.

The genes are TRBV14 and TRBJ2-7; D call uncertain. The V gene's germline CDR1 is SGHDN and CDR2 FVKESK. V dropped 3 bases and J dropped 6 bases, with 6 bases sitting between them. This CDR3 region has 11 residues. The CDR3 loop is CASSQSVEQYF. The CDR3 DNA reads TGTGCCAGCAGCCAGTCGGTCGAGCAGTACTTC. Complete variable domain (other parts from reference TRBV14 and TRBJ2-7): EAGVTQFPSHSVIEKGQTVTLRCDPISGHDNLYWYRRVMGKEIKFLLHFVKESKQDESGMPNNRFLAERTGGTYSTLKVQPAELEDSGVYFCASSQSVEQYFGPGTRLTVT.

CDR3 sequence (DNA): TGCGCCAGCAGCGGCGGGACTAGAGATACGCAGTATTTT. This translates into CASSGGTRDTQYF. V gene TRBV5-1 combines with J gene TRBJ2-3; 8 bases fit TRBD2. The V gene's germline CDR1 is SGHRS and CDR2 YFSETQ. Trimming at V came to 4 bases and at J to 5 bases, leaving 3 bases not matched to a gene. The CDR3 runs to 13 residues. The full variable domain, with the rest looked up from reference TRBV5-1 and TRBJ2-3, is KAGVTQTPRYLIKTRGQQVTLSCSPISGHRSVSWYQQTPGQGLQFLFEYFSETQRNKGNFPGRFSGRQFSNSRSEMNVSTLELGDSALYLCASSGGTRDTQYFGPGTRLTVL.

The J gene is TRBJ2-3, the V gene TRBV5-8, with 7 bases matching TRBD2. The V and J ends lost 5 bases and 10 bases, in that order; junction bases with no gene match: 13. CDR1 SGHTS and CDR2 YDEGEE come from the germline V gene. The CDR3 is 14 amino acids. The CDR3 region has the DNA TGTGCCAGCAGTCAATCCCGTAGCGGGTCCGCGCAGTATTTT. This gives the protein CASSQSRSGSAQYF.

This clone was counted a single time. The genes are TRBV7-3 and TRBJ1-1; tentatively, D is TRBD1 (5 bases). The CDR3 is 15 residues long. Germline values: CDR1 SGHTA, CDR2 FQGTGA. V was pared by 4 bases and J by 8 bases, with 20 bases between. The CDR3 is CASSSTGTGGSEAFF. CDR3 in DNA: TGTGCCAGCAGCTCAACCGGGACGGGGGGTTCCGAAGCTTTCTTT.

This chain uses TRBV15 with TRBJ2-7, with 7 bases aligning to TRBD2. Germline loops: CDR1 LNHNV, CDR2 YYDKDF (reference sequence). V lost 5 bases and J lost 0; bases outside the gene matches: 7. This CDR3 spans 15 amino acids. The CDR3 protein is CATSPPSGLSYEQYF. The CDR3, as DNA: TGTGCCACCAGCCCTCCTAGCGGCCTCTCCTACGAGCAGTACTTC.

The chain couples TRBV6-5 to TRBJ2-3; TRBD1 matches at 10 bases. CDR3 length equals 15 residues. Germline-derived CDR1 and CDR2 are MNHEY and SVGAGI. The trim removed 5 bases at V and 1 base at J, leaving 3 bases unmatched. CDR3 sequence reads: CASSRQGARTDTQYF. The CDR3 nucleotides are TGTGCCAGCAGTCGACAGGGGGCGCGCACAGATACGCAGTATTTT.

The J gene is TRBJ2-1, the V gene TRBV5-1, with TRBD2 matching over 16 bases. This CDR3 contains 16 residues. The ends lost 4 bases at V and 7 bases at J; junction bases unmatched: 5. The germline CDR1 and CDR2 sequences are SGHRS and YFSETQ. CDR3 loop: CASSPGTSGRGNEQFF. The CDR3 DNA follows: TGCGCCAGCAGCCCGGGGACTAGCGGGAGGGGTAATGAGCAGTTCTTC.

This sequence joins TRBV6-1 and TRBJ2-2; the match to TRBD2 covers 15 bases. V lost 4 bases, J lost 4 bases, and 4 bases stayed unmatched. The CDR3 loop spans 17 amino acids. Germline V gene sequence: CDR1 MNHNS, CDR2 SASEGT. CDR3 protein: CASSGTSGRAGTGELFF. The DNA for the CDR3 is TGTGCCAGCAGTGGGACTAGCGGGAGGGCCGGCACCGGGGAGCTGTTTTTT.

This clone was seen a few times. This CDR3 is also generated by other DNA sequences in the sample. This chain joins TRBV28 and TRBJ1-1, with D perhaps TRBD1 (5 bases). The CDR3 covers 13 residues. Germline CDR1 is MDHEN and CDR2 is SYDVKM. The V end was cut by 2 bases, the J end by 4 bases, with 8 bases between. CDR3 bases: TGTGCCAGCAGTTTACAGGGAGGCACTGAAGCTTTCTTT. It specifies CASSLQGGTEAFF.

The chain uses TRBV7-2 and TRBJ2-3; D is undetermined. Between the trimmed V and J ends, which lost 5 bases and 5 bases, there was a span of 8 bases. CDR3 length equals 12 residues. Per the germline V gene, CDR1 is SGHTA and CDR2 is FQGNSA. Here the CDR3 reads CASSLIGDTQYF. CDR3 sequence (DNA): TGTGCCAGCAGCCTGATCGGAGATACGCAGTATTTT.

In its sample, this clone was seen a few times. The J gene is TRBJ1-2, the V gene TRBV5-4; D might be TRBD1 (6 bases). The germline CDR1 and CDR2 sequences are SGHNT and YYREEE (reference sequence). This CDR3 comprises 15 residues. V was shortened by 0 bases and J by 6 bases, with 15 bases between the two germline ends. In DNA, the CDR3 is TGTGCCAGCAGCTTGGCCAGTCAGGGGATGGATGGCTACACCTTC. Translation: CASSLASQGMDGYTF.

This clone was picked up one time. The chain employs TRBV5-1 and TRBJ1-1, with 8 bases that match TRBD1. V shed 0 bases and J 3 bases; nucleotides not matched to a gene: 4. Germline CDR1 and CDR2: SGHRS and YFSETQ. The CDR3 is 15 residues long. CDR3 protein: CASSLAQGADTEAFF. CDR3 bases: TGCGCCAGCAGCTTGGCCCAGGGGGCGGACACTGAAGCTTTCTTT.

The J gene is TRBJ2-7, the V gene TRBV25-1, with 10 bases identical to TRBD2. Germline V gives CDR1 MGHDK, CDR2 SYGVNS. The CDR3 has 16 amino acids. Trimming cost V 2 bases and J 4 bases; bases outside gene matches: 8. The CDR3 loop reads CASSEKGKREGYEQYF. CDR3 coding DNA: TGTGCCAGCAGTGAAAAAGGAAAGCGGGAGGGATACGAGCAGTACTTC.

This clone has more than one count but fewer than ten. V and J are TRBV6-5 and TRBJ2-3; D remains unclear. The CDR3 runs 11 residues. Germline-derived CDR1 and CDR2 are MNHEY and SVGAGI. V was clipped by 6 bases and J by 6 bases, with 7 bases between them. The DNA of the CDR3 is TGTGCCAGCAGGGAGAGGGATACGCAGTATTTT. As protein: CASRERDTQYF.

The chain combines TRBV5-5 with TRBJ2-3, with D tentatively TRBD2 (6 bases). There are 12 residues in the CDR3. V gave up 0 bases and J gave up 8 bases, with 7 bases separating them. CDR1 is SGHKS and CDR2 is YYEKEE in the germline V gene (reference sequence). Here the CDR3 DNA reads TGTGCCAGCAGCTTGGAACTAGCTACGCAGTATTTT. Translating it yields CASSLELATQYF. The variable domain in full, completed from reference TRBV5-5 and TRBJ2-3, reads DAGVTQSPTHLIKTRGQQVTLRCSPISGHKSVSWYQQVLGQGPQFIFQYYEKEERGRGNFPDRFSARQFPNYSSELNVNALLLGDSALYLCASSLELATQYFGPGTRLTVL.

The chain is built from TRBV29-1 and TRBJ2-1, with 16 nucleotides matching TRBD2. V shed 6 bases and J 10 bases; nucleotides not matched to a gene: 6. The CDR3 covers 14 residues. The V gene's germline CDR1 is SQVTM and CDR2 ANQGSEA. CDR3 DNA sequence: TGCAGCGTCCTGGGACTAGCGGGAGGGGACGAGCAGTTCTTC. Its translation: CSVLGLAGGDEQFF.

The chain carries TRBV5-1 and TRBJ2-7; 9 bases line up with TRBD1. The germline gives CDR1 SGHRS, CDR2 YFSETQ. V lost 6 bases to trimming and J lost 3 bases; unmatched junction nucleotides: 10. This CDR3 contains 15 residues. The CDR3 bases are TGCGCCAGCACCGAAACGACAGGGGGATTCTACGAGCAGTACTTC. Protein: CASTETTGGFYEQYF.

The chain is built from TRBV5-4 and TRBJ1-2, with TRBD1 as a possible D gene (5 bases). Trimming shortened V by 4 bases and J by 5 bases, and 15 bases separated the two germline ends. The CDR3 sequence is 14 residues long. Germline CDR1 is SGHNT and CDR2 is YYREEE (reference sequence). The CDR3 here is CASSPVRAGYGYTF. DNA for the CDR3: TGTGCCAGCAGCCCCGTCAGGGCAGGTTATGGCTACACCTTC.